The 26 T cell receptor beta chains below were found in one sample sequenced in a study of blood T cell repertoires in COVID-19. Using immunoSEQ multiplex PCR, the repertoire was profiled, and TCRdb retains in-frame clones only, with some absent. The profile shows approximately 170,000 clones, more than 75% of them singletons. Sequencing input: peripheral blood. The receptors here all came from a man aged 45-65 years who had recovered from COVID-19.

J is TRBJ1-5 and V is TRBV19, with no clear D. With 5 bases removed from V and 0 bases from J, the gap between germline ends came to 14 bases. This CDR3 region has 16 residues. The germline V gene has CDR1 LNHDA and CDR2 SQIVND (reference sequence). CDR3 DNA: TGTGCCAGTAGTCCTACGGGAGAGAATAGCAATCAGCCCCAGCATTTT. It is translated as CASSPTGENSNQPQHF.

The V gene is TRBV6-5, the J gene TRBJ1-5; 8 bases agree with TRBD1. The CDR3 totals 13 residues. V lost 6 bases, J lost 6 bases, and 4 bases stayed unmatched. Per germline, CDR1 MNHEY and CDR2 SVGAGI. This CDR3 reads CASSTDRGQPQHF. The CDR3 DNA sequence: TGTGCCAGCAGCACTGACAGGGGTCAGCCCCAGCATTTT.

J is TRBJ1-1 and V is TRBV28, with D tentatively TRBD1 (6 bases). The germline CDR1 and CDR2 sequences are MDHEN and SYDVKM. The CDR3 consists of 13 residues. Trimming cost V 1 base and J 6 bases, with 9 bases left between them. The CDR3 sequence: CASSLSAGAEAFF. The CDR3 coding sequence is TGTGCCAGCAGTTTATCTGCAGGGGCTGAAGCTTTCTTT.

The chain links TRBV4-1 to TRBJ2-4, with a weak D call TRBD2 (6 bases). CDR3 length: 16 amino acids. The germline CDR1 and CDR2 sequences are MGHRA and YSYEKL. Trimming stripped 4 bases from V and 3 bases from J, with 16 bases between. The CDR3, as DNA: TGCGCCAGCAGCCCCGAGGGGCAGGGAGGCAAAAACATTCAGTACTTC. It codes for CASSPEGQGGKNIQYF.

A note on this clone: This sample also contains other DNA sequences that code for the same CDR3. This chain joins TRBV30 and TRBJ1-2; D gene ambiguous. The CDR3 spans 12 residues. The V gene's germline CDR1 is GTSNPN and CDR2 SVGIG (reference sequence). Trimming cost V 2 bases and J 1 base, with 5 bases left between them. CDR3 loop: CAWSLSNYGYTF. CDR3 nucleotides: TGTGCCTGGAGTCTAAGTAACTATGGCTACACCTTC.

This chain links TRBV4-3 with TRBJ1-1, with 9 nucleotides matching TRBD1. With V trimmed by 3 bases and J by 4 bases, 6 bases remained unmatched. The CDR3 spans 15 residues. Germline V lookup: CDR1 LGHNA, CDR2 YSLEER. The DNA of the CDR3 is TGCGCCAGCAGCCAGAAGACAGGGGGGACCACTGAAGCTTTCTTT. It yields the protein CASSQKTGGTTEAFF.

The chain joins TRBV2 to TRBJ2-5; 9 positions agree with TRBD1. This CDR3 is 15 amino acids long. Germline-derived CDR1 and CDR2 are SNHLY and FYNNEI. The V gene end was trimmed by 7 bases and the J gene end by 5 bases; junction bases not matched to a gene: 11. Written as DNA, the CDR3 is TGTGCCAGCATGGGGGACAGGGCGAGCGTGGAGACCCAGTACTTC. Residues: CASMGDRASVETQYF.

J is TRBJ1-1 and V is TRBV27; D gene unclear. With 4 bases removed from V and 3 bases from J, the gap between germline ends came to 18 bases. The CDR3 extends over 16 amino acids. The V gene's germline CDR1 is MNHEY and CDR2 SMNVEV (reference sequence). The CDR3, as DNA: TGTGCCAGCAGTTCGAATCGTCCCGGTCGGGACACTGAAGCTTTCTTT. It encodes CASSSNRPGRDTEAFF.

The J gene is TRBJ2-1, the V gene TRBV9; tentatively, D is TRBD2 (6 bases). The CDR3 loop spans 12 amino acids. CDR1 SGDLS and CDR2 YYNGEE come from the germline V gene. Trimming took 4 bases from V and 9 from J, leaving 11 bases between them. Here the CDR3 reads CASSIVGGEQFF. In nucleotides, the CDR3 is TGTGCCAGCAGCATAGTGGGGGGTGAGCAGTTCTTC.

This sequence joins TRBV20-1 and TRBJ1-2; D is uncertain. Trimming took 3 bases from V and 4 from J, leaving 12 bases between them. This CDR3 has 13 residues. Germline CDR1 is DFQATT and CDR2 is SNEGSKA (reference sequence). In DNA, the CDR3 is TGCAGTGCTAGTTCCGTTGGGCTCTATGGCTACACCTTC. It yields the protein CSASSVGLYGYTF.

The CDR3 region is CASSHKNTGELFF. CDR3 DNA sequence: TGTGCCAGCAGCCACAAGAACACCGGGGAGCTGTTTTTT. This rearrangement joins TRBV7-2 to TRBJ2-2; no firm D call. This CDR3 comprises 13 residues. Looked up from germline, CDR1 is SGHTA and CDR2 is FQGNSA. Trimming cost V 5 bases and J 1 base, with 5 bases left between them.

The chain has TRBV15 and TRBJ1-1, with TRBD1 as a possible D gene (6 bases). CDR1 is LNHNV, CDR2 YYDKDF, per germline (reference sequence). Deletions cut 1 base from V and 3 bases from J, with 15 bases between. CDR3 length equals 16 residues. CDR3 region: CATSRGGVRGYTEAFF. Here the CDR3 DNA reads TGTGCCACCAGCAGAGGAGGAGTCAGGGGCTACACTGAAGCTTTCTTT. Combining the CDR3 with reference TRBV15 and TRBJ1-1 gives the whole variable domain DAMVIQNPRYQVTQFGKPVTLSCSQTLNHNVMYWYQQKSSQAPKLLFHYYDKDFNNEADTPDNFQSRRPNTSFCFLDIRSPGLGDTAMYLCATSRGGVRGYTEAFFGQGTRLTVV.

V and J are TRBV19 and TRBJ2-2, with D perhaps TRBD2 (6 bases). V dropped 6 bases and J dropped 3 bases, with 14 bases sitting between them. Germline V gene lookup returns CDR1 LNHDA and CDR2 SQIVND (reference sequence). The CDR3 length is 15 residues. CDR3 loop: CASRNGGVDTGELFF. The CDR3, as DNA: TGTGCCAGTAGGAACGGGGGTGTAGACACCGGGGAGCTGTTTTTT.

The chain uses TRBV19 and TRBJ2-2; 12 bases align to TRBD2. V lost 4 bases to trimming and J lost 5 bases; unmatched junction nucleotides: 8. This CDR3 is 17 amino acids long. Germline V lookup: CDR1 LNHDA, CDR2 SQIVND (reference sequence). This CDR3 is CASSTGLAGMKTGELFF. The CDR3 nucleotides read TGTGCCAGTAGTACCGGACTAGCGGGAATGAAAACCGGGGAGCTGTTTTTT. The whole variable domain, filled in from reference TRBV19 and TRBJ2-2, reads DGGITQSPKYLFRKEGQNVTLSCEQNLNHDAMYWYRQDPGQGLRLIYYSQIVNDFQKGDIAEGYSVSREKKESFPLTVTSAQKNPTAFYLCASSTGLAGMKTGELFFGEGSRLTVL.

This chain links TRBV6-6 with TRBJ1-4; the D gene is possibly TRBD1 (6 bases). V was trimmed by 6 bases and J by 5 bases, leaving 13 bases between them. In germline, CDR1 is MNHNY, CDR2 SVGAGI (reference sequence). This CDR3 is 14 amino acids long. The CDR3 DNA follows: TGTGCCAGCAGCTCCGACAGGAGGAATGAAAAACTGTTTTTT. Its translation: CASSSDRRNEKLFF.

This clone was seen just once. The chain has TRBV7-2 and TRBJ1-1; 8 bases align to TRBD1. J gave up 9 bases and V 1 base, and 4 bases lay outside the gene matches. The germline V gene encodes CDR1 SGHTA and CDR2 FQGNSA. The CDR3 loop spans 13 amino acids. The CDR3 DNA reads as TGTGCCAGCAGCTTAGGACAGGGGCGAAAAGCTTTCTTT. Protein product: CASSLGQGRKAFF.

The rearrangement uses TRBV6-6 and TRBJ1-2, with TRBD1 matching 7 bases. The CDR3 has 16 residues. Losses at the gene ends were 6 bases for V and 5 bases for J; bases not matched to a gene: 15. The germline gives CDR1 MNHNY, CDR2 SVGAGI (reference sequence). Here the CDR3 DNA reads TGTGCCAGCAGAATCGACAGGGACGAGGCCTTATATGGCTACACCTTC. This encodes CASRIDRDEALYGYTF.

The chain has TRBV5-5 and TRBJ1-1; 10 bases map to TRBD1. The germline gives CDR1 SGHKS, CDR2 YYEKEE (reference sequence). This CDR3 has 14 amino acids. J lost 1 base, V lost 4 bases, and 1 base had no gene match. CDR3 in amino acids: CASSRTGGNTEAFF. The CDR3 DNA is TGTGCCAGCAGCCGGACAGGGGGGAACACTGAAGCTTTCTTT.

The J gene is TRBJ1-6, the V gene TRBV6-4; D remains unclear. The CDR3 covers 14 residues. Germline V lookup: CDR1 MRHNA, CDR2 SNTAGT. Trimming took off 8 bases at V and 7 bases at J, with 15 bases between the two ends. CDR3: CASPVGGPNSPLHF. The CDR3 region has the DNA TGTGCCAGCCCGGTGGGAGGGCCCAATTCACCCCTCCACTTT.

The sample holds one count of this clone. CDR3 region: CASSQKGGRTDTQYF. The CDR3 DNA sequence: TGCGCCAGCAGCCAAAAGGGGGGGCGAACAGATACGCAGTATTTT. V and J are TRBV4-3 and TRBJ2-3, with D possibly TRBD2 on 7 matching bases. The CDR3 spans 15 residues. The germline gives CDR1 LGHNA, CDR2 YSLEER. V was shortened by 2 bases and J by 3 bases, with 12 bases between the two germline ends.

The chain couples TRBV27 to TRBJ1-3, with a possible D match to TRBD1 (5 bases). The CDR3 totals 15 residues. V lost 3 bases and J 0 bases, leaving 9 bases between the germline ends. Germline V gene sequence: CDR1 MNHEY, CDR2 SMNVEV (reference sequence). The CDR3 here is CASSLGRGSGNTIYF. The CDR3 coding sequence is TGTGCCAGCAGTTTGGGGCGCGGCTCTGGAAACACCATATATTTT.

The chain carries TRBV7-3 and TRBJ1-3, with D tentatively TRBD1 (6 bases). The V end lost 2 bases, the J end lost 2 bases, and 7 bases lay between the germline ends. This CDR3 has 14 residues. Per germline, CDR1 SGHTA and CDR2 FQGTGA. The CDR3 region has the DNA TGTGCCAGCAGCTTATCAGGGGCTGGAAACACCATATATTTT. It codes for CASSLSGAGNTIYF.

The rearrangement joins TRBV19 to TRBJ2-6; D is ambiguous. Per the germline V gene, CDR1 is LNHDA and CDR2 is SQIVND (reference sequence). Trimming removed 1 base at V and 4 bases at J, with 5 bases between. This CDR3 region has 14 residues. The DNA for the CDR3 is TGTGCCAGTAGTATAGGGCACGGGGCCAACGTCCTGACTTTC. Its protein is CASSIGHGANVLTF.

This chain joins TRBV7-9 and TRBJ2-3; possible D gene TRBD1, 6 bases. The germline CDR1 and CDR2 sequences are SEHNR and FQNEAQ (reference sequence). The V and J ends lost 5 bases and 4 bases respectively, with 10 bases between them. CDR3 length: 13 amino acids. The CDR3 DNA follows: TGTGCCAGCAGCGTCGCAGGGGCAGATACGCAGTATTTT. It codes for CASSVAGADTQYF.

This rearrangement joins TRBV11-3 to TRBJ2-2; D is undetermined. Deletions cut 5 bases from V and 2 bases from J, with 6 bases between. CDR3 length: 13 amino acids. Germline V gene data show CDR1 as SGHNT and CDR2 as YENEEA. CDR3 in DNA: TGTGCCAGCAGCGTCCTAAACACCGGGGAGCTGTTTTTT. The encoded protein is CASSVLNTGELFF.

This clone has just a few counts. For the CDR3, the DNA is TGTGCCAGCAGTTCCGACAGGGGGCGACAGGGAGATGAGCAGTTCTTC. This gives the protein CASSSDRGRQGDEQFF. The chain carries TRBV6-2 or TRBV6-3 and TRBJ2-1, with 10 bases matching TRBD1. Germline CDR1 MNHEY, CDR2 SVGEGT. With 4 bases clipped from V and 8 bases from J, the junction kept 11 bases outside the gene matches. The CDR3 runs 16 residues.